The 19 T cell receptor beta chains given below trace back to one sample, sequenced in a study of blood T cell repertoires in COVID-19. Clones were read by immunoSEQ multiplex PCR, and TCRdb kept only the in-frame ones, dropping some. The repertoire holds under 110,000 clones, with 91% as singletons. Sequences were obtained from peripheral blood. The receptors come from a man between 45 and 60 years old with acute or convalescent COVID-19.

J is TRBJ2-3 and V is TRBV5-1; TRBD1 matches 7 bases. This CDR3 comprises 14 residues. From germline, CDR1 is SGHRS and CDR2 YFSETQ. Trimming at V came to 5 bases and at J to 4 bases, leaving 7 bases not matched to a gene. The CDR3 DNA reads TGCGCCAGCAGGGACAACAGGGGCCCAGATACGCAGTATTTT. Residues: CASRDNRGPDTQYF. The full variable domain, rest sourced from reference TRBV5-1 and TRBJ2-3, is KAGVTQTPRYLIKTRGQQVTLSCSPISGHRSVSWYQQTPGQGLQFLFEYFSETQRNKGNFPGRFSGRQFSNSRSEMNVSTLELGDSALYLCASRDNRGPDTQYFGPGTRLTVL.

The chain recombines TRBV7-2 with TRBJ2-1, with TRBD2 matching 9 bases. The CDR3 length is 17 residues. Germline values: CDR1 SGHTA, CDR2 FQGNSA. J was trimmed by 4 bases and V by 1 base; bases with no gene match: 8. Here the CDR3 DNA reads TGTGCCAGCAGCTTAGAGCGTCTAGCGGGGCGTTACAATGAGCAGTTCTTC. This sequence encodes CASSLERLAGRYNEQFF.

The chain carries TRBV12-3 or TRBV12-4 and TRBJ2-7, with a possible D match to TRBD2 (5 bases). Between the trimmed V and J ends, which lost 5 bases and 8 bases, there was a span of 10 bases. This CDR3 has 11 amino acids. The CDR3 spells CASSNGLKQYF. CDR3 DNA: TGTGCCAGCAGTAATGGACTTAAGCAGTACTTC.

On this clone itself: This same CDR3 is encoded by further DNA sequences in the sample. The gene calls are TRBV28 and TRBJ2-7; the match to TRBD1 covers 10 bases. Losses at the gene ends were 4 bases for V and 2 bases for J; bases not matched to a gene: 5. The CDR3 spans 15 residues. Germline CDR1 is MDHEN and CDR2 is SYDVKM. Here the CDR3 reads CASSSGTGVPYEQYF. The CDR3 bases are TGTGCCAGCAGTTCCGGGACAGGGGTCCCCTACGAGCAGTACTTC.

This chain links TRBV10-1 with TRBJ2-1; D gene ambiguous. Trimming shortened V by 5 bases and J by 4 bases, and 9 bases separated the two germline ends. This CDR3 spans 13 amino acids. CDR1 is WNHNN, CDR2 SYGVQD, per germline (reference sequence). CDR3 residues: CASSKTRYNEQFF. In nucleotides, the CDR3 is TGCGCCAGCAGTAAGACACGGTACAATGAGCAGTTCTTC.

The count of this clone is one. The chain has TRBV11-3 and TRBJ1-3; D is unclear. Per germline, CDR1 SGHNT and CDR2 YENEEA. This CDR3 region has 14 residues. The V end was cut by 0 bases, the J end by 8 bases, with 11 bases between. The CDR3, as DNA: TGTGCCAGCAGCTTAGAGGAGGGCCTGGACACCATATATTTT. The encoded protein is CASSLEEGLDTIYF.

The J gene is TRBJ2-7, the V gene TRBV6-5; 7 bases are a match to TRBD2. Germline assignment: CDR1 MNHEY and CDR2 SVGAGI. This CDR3 comprises 15 residues. J lost 6 bases, V lost 2 bases, and 10 bases had no gene match. The CDR3 spells CASSYRSGGGGEQYF. CDR3 bases: TGTGCCAGCAGTTACAGGTCAGGCGGCGGGGGCGAGCAGTACTTC.

The genes are TRBV27 and TRBJ1-3; possibly TRBD1 for D (6 bases). The CDR3 is made up of 15 amino acids. The V gene's germline CDR1 is MNHEY and CDR2 SMNVEV (reference sequence). Trimming left V 4 bases short and J 0 bases short, with 10 bases between. CDR3 DNA: TGTGCCAGCAGTTCCAGGGGTTCCTCTGGAAACACCATATATTTT. It translates to CASSSRGSSGNTIYF.

The V call is TRBV19, the J call TRBJ1-2, with no clear D. Germline assignment: CDR1 LNHDA and CDR2 SQIVND (reference sequence). Trimming pared 0 bases from V and 4 bases from J, leaving 15 bases between. The CDR3 consists of 16 residues. The DNA for the CDR3 is TGTGCCAGTAGTATAGATCCGGGGTACCTGCCCTATGGCTACACCTTC. Translated, it gives CASSIDPGYLPYGYTF.

This clone occurred a few times. The CDR3 reads CSVKTGLDQIYEQYF. The CDR3 DNA reads TGCAGCGTTAAAACAGGGCTCGACCAAATCTACGAGCAGTACTTC. The V and J genes are TRBV29-1 and TRBJ2-7, with D possibly TRBD1 on 6 matching bases. Germline V lookup: CDR1 SQVTM, CDR2 ANQGSEA. CDR3 length equals 15 residues. Trimming removed 5 bases from V and 3 bases from J, with 20 bases in between.

This clone has a single count. The junction departs from the called germline gene at one end, perhaps through a read error. The rearrangement uses TRBV5-4 and TRBJ2-7; D may be TRBD2 (6 bases). Germline V gene sequence: CDR1 SGHNT, CDR2 YYREEE (reference sequence). CDR3 length: 14 residues. CDR3 in DNA: TGTGCCAGCAGCTTTGGGACTGGGCCTACGAGCATCGTCTTC. As protein: CASSFGTGPTSIVF.

The chain is built from TRBV19 and TRBJ2-3, with TRBD1 matching 9 bases. V lost 8 bases, J lost 3 bases, and 6 bases stayed unmatched. CDR3 length: 14 amino acids. The germline gives CDR1 LNHDA, CDR2 SQIVND (reference sequence). The CDR3 is CASQATGGTDTQYF. Written as DNA, the CDR3 is TGTGCCAGTCAAGCGACAGGGGGAACAGATACGCAGTATTTT.

The chain combines TRBV29-1 with TRBJ2-3; 9 bases map to TRBD1. The CDR3 is 16 residues long. The germline gives CDR1 SQVTM, CDR2 ANQGSEA. V was pared by 3 bases and J by 4 bases, with 11 bases of the junction left unmatched. The CDR3 reads CSVDDRGGVSADTQYF. The CDR3, as DNA: TGCAGCGTTGACGACAGGGGGGGGGTTAGCGCAGATACGCAGTATTTT.

The chain combines TRBV27 with TRBJ1-1, with D possibly matching TRBD1 (5 bases). CDR3 length equals 13 residues. Germline CDR1 and CDR2: MNHEY and SMNVEV (reference sequence). V gave up 4 bases and J gave up 14 bases, with 20 bases separating them. The CDR3: CASSSAPGLYRFF. The DNA of the CDR3 is TGTGCCAGCAGTTCAGCTCCGGGACTTTATCGCTTCTTT.

The chain combines TRBV6-2 or TRBV6-3 with TRBJ2-4; the match to TRBD2 covers 15 bases. Trimming at V came to 5 bases and at J to 1 base, leaving 9 bases not matched to a gene. Germline V gives CDR1 MNHEY, CDR2 SVGEGT. This CDR3 region has 19 residues. In DNA form, the CDR3 reads TGTGCCAGCAGTACTAGGGGACTAGCGGGGGGAGTCGCCAAAAACATTCAGTACTTC. It yields the protein CASSTRGLAGGVAKNIQYF.

The chain combines TRBV2 with TRBJ1-5; a weak D match, TRBD1 (5 bases). The V end lost 10 bases, the J end lost 4 bases, and 14 bases lay between the germline ends. Germline values: CDR1 SNHLY, CDR2 FYNNEI. The CDR3 sequence is 13 residues long. The CDR3 loop is CAIGGEGNQPQHF. The CDR3 nucleotides are TGTGCCATTGGAGGGGAAGGTAATCAGCCCCAGCATTTT.

The V gene is TRBV2, the J gene TRBJ2-1; D possibly corresponds to TRBD1 (6 bases). CDR1 is SNHLY, CDR2 FYNNEI, per germline. V was shortened by 2 bases and J by 3 bases, with 11 bases between the two germline ends. The CDR3 has 15 amino acids. CDR3 loop: CASSEQGQYYNEQFF. CDR3 bases: TGTGCCAGCAGTGAACAAGGACAGTACTACAATGAGCAGTTCTTC. The full variable domain, in which reference TRBV2 and TRBJ2-1 provide the parts outside the CDR3, is EPEVTQTPSHQVTQMGQEVILRCVPISNHLYFYWYRQILGQKVEFLVSFYNNEISEKSEIFDDQFSVERPDGSNFTLKIRSTKLEDSAMYFCASSEQGQYYNEQFFGPGTRLTVL.

This sequence joins TRBV7-6 and TRBJ2-7, with 8 positions matching TRBD1. This CDR3 has 15 residues. Trimming at V came to 1 base and at J to 3 bases, leaving 5 bases not matched to a gene. The germline gives CDR1 SGHVS, CDR2 FNYEAQ. The CDR3, as DNA: TGTGCCAGCAGCTTAGTCGAGGGACAGGACTACGAGCAGTACTTC. Its translation is CASSLVEGQDYEQYF.

J is TRBJ1-5 and V is TRBV27; 7 positions agree with TRBD1. V lost 2 bases to trimming and J lost 2 bases; unmatched junction nucleotides: 3. The CDR3 runs to 15 residues. CDR1 is MNHEY, CDR2 SMNVEV, per germline (reference sequence). For the CDR3, the DNA is TGTGCCAGCAGTTTAAACAGGGGTGGCAATCAGCCCCAGCATTTT. Protein sequence: CASSLNRGGNQPQHF.